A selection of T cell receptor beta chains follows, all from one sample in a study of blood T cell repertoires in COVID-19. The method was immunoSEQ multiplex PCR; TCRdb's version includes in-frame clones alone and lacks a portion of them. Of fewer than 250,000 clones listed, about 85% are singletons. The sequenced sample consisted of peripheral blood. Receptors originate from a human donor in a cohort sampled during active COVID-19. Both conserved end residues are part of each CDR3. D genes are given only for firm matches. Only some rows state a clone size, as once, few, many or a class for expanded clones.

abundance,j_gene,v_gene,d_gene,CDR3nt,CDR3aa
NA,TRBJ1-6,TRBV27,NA,TGTGCCAGCAAGGAGGGACGCGTCTCACCCCTCCACTTT,CASKEGRVSPLHF
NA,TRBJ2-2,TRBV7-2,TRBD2,TGTGCCAGCAGCTTTGGCGGGGGGGCCCCGGGCGGGGAGCTGTTTTTT,CASSFGGGAPGGELFF
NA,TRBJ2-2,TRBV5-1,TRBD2,TGCGCCAGCAGCTTAAGCGGGGCGAACACCGGGGAGCTGTTTTTT,CASSLSGANTGELFF
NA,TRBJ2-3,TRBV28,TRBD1,TGTGCCAGCAACTCCGGGACAGTCACAGATACGCAGTATTTT,CASNSGTVTDTQYF
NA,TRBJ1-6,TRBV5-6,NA,TGTGCCAGCAGCTTGGTGTCGGGTTCACCCCTCCACTTT,CASSLVSGSPLHF
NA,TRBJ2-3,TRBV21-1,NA,TGTGCCAGCACGTTAGCGGGAGGCACAGATACGCAGTATTTT,CASTLAGGTDTQYF
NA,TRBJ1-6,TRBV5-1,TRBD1,TGCGCCAGCAGCCGGACAGGGGATAATTCACCCCTCCACTTT,CASSRTGDNSPLHF
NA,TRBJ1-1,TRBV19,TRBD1,TGTGCCAGTGGGGACAGGGGAGGATTTGGCACTGAAGCTTTCTTT,CASGDRGGFGTEAFF
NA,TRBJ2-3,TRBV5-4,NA,TGTGCCAGCAGCTTGATGGGGGGGGCCCCAGATACGCAGTATTTT,CASSLMGGAPDTQYF
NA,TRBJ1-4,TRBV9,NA,TGTGCCAGCAGCGCCGCTGGGGCAGGGAACGAAAAACTGTTTTTT,CASSAAGAGNEKLFF
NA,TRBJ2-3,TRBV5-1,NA,TGCGCCAGCAGCTTGGAGGACAGAGCTAGCACAGATACGCAGTATTTT,CASSLEDRASTDTQYF
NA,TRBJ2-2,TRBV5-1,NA,TGCGCCAGCAGCTTGGAGACACCCACCGGGGAGCTGTTTTTT,CASSLETPTGELFF
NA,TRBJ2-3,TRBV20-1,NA,TGCAGTGCTAGCCCCGCGGATACGCAGTATTTT,CSASPADTQYF
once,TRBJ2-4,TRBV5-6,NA,TGTGCCAGCAGCTTGTCCCGAGCCAAAAACATTCAGTACTTC,CASSLSRAKNIQYF
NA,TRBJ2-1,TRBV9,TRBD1,TGTGCCAGCAGCGTGAGAACAGGGGGGCTAAATGAGCAGTTCTTC,CASSVRTGGLNEQFF
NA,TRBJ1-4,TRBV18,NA,TGTGCCAGCTCACCAGGTGTCCCCAGGGGAGCTAATGAAAAACTGTTTTTT,CASSPGVPRGANEKLFF
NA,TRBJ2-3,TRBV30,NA,TGTGCCTCCAGGGAAATGAAAGATACGCAGTATTTT,CASREMKDTQYF
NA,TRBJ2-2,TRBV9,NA,TGTGCCAGCAGCCCCCGGACTGTGACCGGGGAGCTGTTTTTT,CASSPRTVTGELFF
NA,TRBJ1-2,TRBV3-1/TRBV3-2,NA,TGTGCCAGCAGCCAAGGCAGTATCCCACGCACCTTC,CASSQGSIPRTF
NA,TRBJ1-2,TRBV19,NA,TGTGCCAGTAGACCGGGACTGCACCTCTATGGCTACACCTTC,CASRPGLHLYGYTF
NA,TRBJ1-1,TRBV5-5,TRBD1,TGTGCCAGCAGCCTGTCCAGGGACAGGGGGTTCGGCACTGAAGCTTTCTTT,CASSLSRDRGFGTEAFF
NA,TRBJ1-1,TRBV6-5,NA,TGTGCCAGCATGAGATGGGGGGACACTGAAGCTTTCTTT,CASMRWGDTEAFF
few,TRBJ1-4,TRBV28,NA,TGTGCCAGCAGTTTGACAGGAGCAACTAATGAAAAACTGTTTTTT,CASSLTGATNEKLFF
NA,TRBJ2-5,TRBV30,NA,TGTGCCTGGAATATAAACATGCAAGAGACCCAGTACTTC,CAWNINMQETQYF
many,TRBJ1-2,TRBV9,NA,TGTGCCAGCAGCGTTTCAGGGTCAGTGACCTCCTATGGCTACACCTTC,CASSVSGSVTSYGYTF
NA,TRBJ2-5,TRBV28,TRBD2,TGTGCCAGCAGTCACGGGACTAGCTTATGGGAGACCCAGTACTTC,CASSHGTSLWETQYF
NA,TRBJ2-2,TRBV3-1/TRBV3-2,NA,TGTGCCAGCAGCCAGCTTCGGGGCGGGGAGCTGTTTTTT,CASSQLRGGELFF
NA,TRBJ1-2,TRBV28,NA,TGTGCCAGCAGTCCCGGGTGGACTAACTATGGCTACACCTTC,CASSPGWTNYGYTF
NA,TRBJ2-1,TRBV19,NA,TGTGCCAGTAGTACGGGACATTCAGGGGAGCAGTTCTTC,CASSTGHSGEQFF
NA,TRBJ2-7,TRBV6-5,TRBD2,TGTGCCAGCAGTTACTCCCGGACTAGGTTTGAGCAGTACTTC,CASSYSRTRFEQYF
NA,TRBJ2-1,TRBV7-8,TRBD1,TGTGCCAGCAGCTTTTTGAGGGGGCCTAATGAGCAGTTCTTC,CASSFLRGPNEQFF
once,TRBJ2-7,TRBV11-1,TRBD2,TGTGCCAGCATAAGGACTAGCGGAAGGTCCTACGAGCAGTACTTC,CASIRTSGRSYEQYF
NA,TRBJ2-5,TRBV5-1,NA,TGCGCCAGCAGCCCCAGCGGAATACAAGAGACCCAGTACTTC,CASSPSGIQETQYF
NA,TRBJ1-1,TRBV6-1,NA,TGTGCCAGCAGTGAATTAACAGCCGAAGCTTTCTTT,CASSELTAEAFF
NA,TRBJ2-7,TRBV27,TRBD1,TGTGCCAGCAGTTTCTCGACAGGGCCCTACGAGCAGTACTTC,CASSFSTGPYEQYF
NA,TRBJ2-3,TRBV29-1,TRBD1,TGCAGCATCCGGGACAGGGGGCCAGATACGCAGTATTTT,CSIRDRGPDTQYF
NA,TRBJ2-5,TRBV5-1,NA,TGCGCCACCAGACAGGTGGTTGGAGAGACCCAGTACTTC,CATRQVVGETQYF
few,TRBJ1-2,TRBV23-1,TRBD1,TGCGCCAGCAGTCAATTGTGTGGACAGGGTGGCTATGGCTACACCTTC,CASSQLCGQGGYGYTF
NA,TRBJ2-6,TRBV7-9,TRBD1,TGTGCCAGCAGCAACACCTGGGACAGCGTTAGCTCTGGGGCCAACGTCCTGACTTTC,CASSNTWDSVSSGANVLTF
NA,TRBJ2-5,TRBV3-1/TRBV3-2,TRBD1,TGTGCCAGCAGCCACGGGACAGGGGCTTCCGAGACCCAGTACTTC,CASSHGTGASETQYF
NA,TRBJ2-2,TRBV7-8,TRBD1,TGTGCCAGCAGCACCTACCCCGGGACAGGGACTAACACCGGGGAGCTGTTTTTT,CASSTYPGTGTNTGELFF